This TCR beta chain was sequenced in a study of Ad26.COV2.S vaccination and SARS-CoV-2 variants. Study-wide context: Participants got Ad26.COV2.S intramuscularly, once or twice 56 days apart.

Repertoires were generated with immunoSEQ multiplex PCR, while TCRdb's copy carries only in-frame clones and drops some. The data contain hundreds of thousands of clones, around 86% of them singletons. CDR1 PRHDT and CDR2 FYEKMQ come from the germline V gene (reference sequence). The CDR3 has 15 amino acids. With 2 bases clipped from V and 5 bases from J, the junction kept 7 bases outside the gene matches. Treatment indicated: some 19 received Ad26.COV2.S at low or high dose, single or two shots; roughly 5 received placebo; per-sample allocation not given. On day 63 after the first injection, vaccine and placebo recipients gave samples. An 18-55-year-old adult in Boston served as donor.

The sequenced sample was peripheral blood, obtained in a trial of Ad26.COV2.S vaccine versus placebo. V gene TRBV13 combines with J gene TRBJ2-3, with 7 nucleotides matching TRBD2. This receptor was identified in a person between 18 and 65 years old who received the Ad26.COV2.S COVID-19 vaccine or a placebo. CDR3 region: CASSLKAGFVDTQYF. The DNA for the CDR3 is TGTGCCAGCAGCTTAAAAGCGGGGTTCGTAGATACGCAGTATTTT.